The 19 T cell receptor beta chains below were found in one sample sequenced in a study of shared clonotypes between healthy human individuals. Clones were read by immunoSEQ multiplex PCR, and TCRdb kept only the in-frame ones, dropping some. In the table there are some 980,000 clones, around 80% of which are singletons. Sequenced input: memory CD4+ T cells sorted from blood. Subset here: CD45RA-negative fraction. Every receptor here comes from a man between 18 and 35 years old in good health.

Details on this clone: The sample holds other DNA sequences that translate to the same CDR3. The chain employs TRBV5-4 and TRBJ1-1; 7 nucleotides align to TRBD1. Per the germline V gene, CDR1 is SGHNT and CDR2 is YYREEE (reference sequence). With 5 bases clipped from V and 1 base from J, the junction kept 2 bases outside the gene matches. The CDR3 loop spans 13 amino acids. CDR3 region: CASSRDRNTEAFF. DNA for the CDR3: TGTGCCAGCAGTCGGGACAGGAACACTGAAGCTTTCTTT.

The chain links TRBV5-1 to TRBJ1-5, with 7 positions matching TRBD1. The length of the CDR3 is 15 residues. The V gene end was trimmed by 1 base and the J gene end by 6 bases; junction bases not matched to a gene: 7. In germline, CDR1 is SGHRS, CDR2 YFSETQ. In DNA, the CDR3 is TGCGCCAGCAGCTTGAAGGGAGGGGACAGTCAGCCCCAGCATTTT. It specifies CASSLKGGDSQPQHF.

As for this clone: A much larger clone differs by one base, so this may be a read error. This same CDR3 is encoded by further DNA sequences in the sample. This chain uses TRBV2 with TRBJ2-5; D not certain. This CDR3 is 11 amino acids long. V shed 3 bases and J shed 5 bases, with 4 bases lying between them. CDR1 SNHLY and CDR2 FYNNEI come from the germline V gene. Here the CDR3 DNA reads TGTGCCAGCAGTGAGGGGGAGACCCAGTACTTC. It translates to CASSEGETQYF.

Comment on this clone: One junction end does not reproduce the germline sequence, and a read error may be involved. The CDR3 DNA follows: TGTGCCAGTAGTCTAGACAGGGGGGATGAGCAGTTCTTC. Its protein is CASSLDRGDEQFF. V gene TRBV19 combines with J gene TRBJ2-1, with 9 bases aligning to TRBD1. Per germline, CDR1 LNHDA and CDR2 SQIVND (reference sequence). This CDR3 contains 13 residues.

The gene calls are TRBV19 and TRBJ2-1; 10 nucleotides match TRBD2. The CDR3 has 15 amino acids. V dropped 4 bases and J dropped 7; count of bases not matched to a gene: 7. Germline V CDR1 and CDR2: LNHDA, SQIVND (reference sequence). The CDR3 DNA sequence: TGTGCCAGTAGTAAACTAGCGGGGTCTGGAAATGAGCAGTTCTTC. As protein: CASSKLAGSGNEQFF.

As regards this clone: Germline is not matched at one junction end, which may reflect a read error. The CDR3 nucleotides read TGTGCCAGCACCTTAAAATCGGGGGGGTTGAACACTGAAGCTTTCTTT. It codes for CASTLKSGGLNTEAFF. J is TRBJ1-1 and V is TRBV7-6, with D possibly matching TRBD1 (5 bases). This CDR3 is built from 16 residues. Germline assignment: CDR1 SGHVS and CDR2 FNYEAQ.

The chain links TRBV18 to TRBJ2-7; 9 bases fit TRBD1. This CDR3 has 13 residues. Germline lookup yields CDR1 KGHSH and CDR2 LQKENI. With V trimmed by 3 bases and J by 7 bases, 4 bases remained unmatched. The CDR3 protein is CASSPGTGQEQYF. The CDR3 nucleotides read TGTGCCAGCTCACCCGGGACAGGGCAGGAGCAGTACTTC.

Details on this clone: The same CDR3 is also encoded by other DNA sequences in this sample. This sequence joins TRBV7-9 and TRBJ1-5, with 7 nucleotides matching TRBD1. The CDR3 totals 14 residues. V shed 1 base and J 7 bases; nucleotides not matched to a gene: 4. Germline CDR1 SEHNR, CDR2 FQNEAQ (reference sequence). The CDR3 reads CASSLGQGGQPQHF. The CDR3 DNA reads TGTGCCAGCAGCTTAGGACAGGGAGGCCAGCCCCAGCATTTT.

The sample holds one count of this clone. The rearrangement links TRBV27 to TRBJ2-7, with 8 bases that match TRBD2. V was clipped by 3 bases and J by 1 base; unmatched bases: 5. Germline CDR1 is MNHEY and CDR2 is SMNVEV (reference sequence). The CDR3 covers 15 residues. The CDR3 is CASSFTGGPSYEQYF. The CDR3 region has the DNA TGTGCCAGCAGTTTCACGGGAGGGCCGTCCTACGAGCAGTACTTC.

This clone was detected only once. The chain is built from TRBV7-2 and TRBJ2-2; 9 nucleotides agree with TRBD2. Germline values: CDR1 SGHTA, CDR2 FQGNSA. The CDR3 is made up of 16 amino acids. V trimming: 5 bases; J trimming: 6 bases; junction bases outside the gene matches: 10. CDR3: CASSPFSGSSAGELFF. DNA of the CDR3: TGTGCCAGCAGCCCTTTTAGCGGGAGCTCCGCCGGGGAGCTGTTTTTT.

The rearrangement links TRBV4-1 to TRBJ2-7, with D tentatively TRBD2 (6 bases). Trimming stripped 8 bases from V and 2 bases from J, with 16 bases between. The V gene's germline CDR1 is MGHRA and CDR2 YSYEKL. This CDR3 comprises 14 residues. The CDR3 protein is CASSLGEDAYEQYF. The CDR3 DNA sequence: TGCGCCAGCTCCCTTGGGGAGGATGCCTACGAGCAGTACTTC.

This chain uses TRBV6-5 with TRBJ1-3, with D tentatively TRBD1 (5 bases). V lost 10 bases and J 4 bases, leaving 11 bases between the germline ends. The germline gives CDR1 MNHEY, CDR2 SVGAGI. CDR3 length: 12 residues. In DNA, the CDR3 is TGTGCCACCTGGGGACCAGGAAACACCATATATTTT. Amino acids: CATWGPGNTIYF.

V is TRBV27 and J is TRBJ2-7; D tentatively reads TRBD1 or TRBD2 (5 bases each). Per germline, CDR1 MNHEY and CDR2 SMNVEV (reference sequence). The CDR3 contains 15 residues. Trimming removed 8 bases from V and 0 bases from J, with 17 bases in between. This chain's CDR3 is CASSPRGILSYEQYF. In DNA, the CDR3 is TGTGCCAGCTCACCACGGGGCATCCTCTCCTACGAGCAGTACTTC.

This clone showed up just a few times. The J gene is TRBJ1-5, the V gene TRBV2, with no clear D. The CDR3 is 13 amino acids. Germline values: CDR1 SNHLY, CDR2 FYNNEI. V lost 5 bases and J lost 4, with 9 bases in between. The CDR3 coding sequence is TGTGCCAGCAGTCCAGGTCTTAATCAGCCCCAGCATTTT. Residues: CASSPGLNQPQHF.

The chain employs TRBV20-1 and TRBJ2-7; D unclear. The CDR3 runs to 11 residues. Germline CDR1 DFQATT, CDR2 SNEGSKA (reference sequence). Trimming removed 1 base from V and 6 bases from J, with 7 bases in between. The CDR3 DNA follows: TGCAGTGCTAGAGTAGGGTTCGAGCAGTACTTC. This gives the protein CSARVGFEQYF.

The CDR3: CASSQTGITGELFF. CDR3 bases: TGCGCCAGCAGCCAAACAGGGATCACCGGGGAGCTGTTTTTT. This chain joins TRBV4-1 and TRBJ2-2; possibly TRBD1 for D (6 bases). Looked up from germline, CDR1 is MGHRA and CDR2 is YSYEKL. Trimming left V 2 bases short and J 4 bases short, with 8 bases between. This CDR3 region has 14 residues.

This chain uses TRBV19 with TRBJ2-3; a possible D gene is TRBD1 (6 bases). The CDR3 is made up of 14 amino acids. The germline V gene has CDR1 LNHDA and CDR2 SQIVND (reference sequence). The V and J ends lost 9 bases and 2 bases respectively, with 15 bases between them. CDR3 nucleotides: TGTGCCAGCGCTAATAGGGGGATCACAGATACGCAGTATTTT. Protein: CASANRGITDTQYF.

This clone was seen more than once but under ten times. The rearrangement uses TRBV11-2 and TRBJ1-1, with D unresolved. Per the germline V gene, CDR1 is SGHAT and CDR2 is FQNNGV. The CDR3 extends over 13 amino acids. Trimming pared 2 bases from V and 2 bases from J, leaving 6 bases between. As DNA, the CDR3 is TGTGCCAGCAGCTTAAGTTCCAACACTGAAGCTTTCTTT. Its translation is CASSLSSNTEAFF.

This chain connects TRBV5-5 to TRBJ1-2; tentatively, D is TRBD1 (5 bases). V lost 4 bases, J lost 4 bases, and 20 bases lay in between. Germline CDR1 reads SGHKS; CDR2 reads YYEKEE (reference sequence). The CDR3 length is 16 residues. Here the CDR3 reads CASSQGPGWVSYGYTF. CDR3 in DNA: TGTGCCAGCAGCCAGGGACCAGGTTGGGTTAGCTATGGCTACACCTTC.